The 14 T cell receptor beta chains below come from one sample, sequenced in a study of shared clonotypes between healthy human individuals. Profiling relied on immunoSEQ multiplex PCR, and the TCRdb table lists in-frame clones only, not all of them. The data hold hundreds of thousands of clones, with about 85% observed a single time. The sequencing input was PBMCs. Receptor source: a woman aged 40 to 50 in good health. Some clones in this sample may be carry-over from other donors' samples.

The chain links TRBV27 to TRBJ1-2; no firm D call. Trimming pared 6 bases from V and 3 bases from J, leaving 14 bases between. The germline CDR1 and CDR2 sequences are MNHEY and SMNVEV (reference sequence). CDR3 length: 14 amino acids. CDR3 sequence reads: CASRETKEHYGYTF. The DNA for the CDR3 is TGTGCCAGCAGGGAGACAAAGGAACACTATGGCTACACCTTC.

The chain recombines TRBV19 with TRBJ2-5, with D hard to call. The CDR3 is 12 amino acids. Trimming took off 6 bases at V and 5 bases at J, with 10 bases between the two ends. The germline V gene has CDR1 LNHDA and CDR2 SQIVND (reference sequence). CDR3 region: CASSRNRETQYF. CDR3 bases: TGTGCCAGTAGCAGAAATCGGGAGACCCAGTACTTC.

Comment on this clone: The sample holds other DNA sequences that translate to the same CDR3. The chain combines TRBV29-1 with TRBJ2-3; D gene uncertain. Germline CDR1 reads SQVTM; CDR2 reads ANQGSEA. Deletions cut 1 base from V and 1 base from J, with 3 bases between. This CDR3 region has 12 residues. The CDR3: CSVEGGTDTQYF. CDR3 sequence (DNA): TGCAGCGTTGAAGGAGGCACAGATACGCAGTATTTT.

This chain joins TRBV30 and TRBJ1-4; D is possibly TRBD1 (5 bases). The ends were cut back, 4 bases at V and 0 bases at J, with 9 bases in the middle. This CDR3 comprises 14 residues. Germline V gene lookup returns CDR1 GTSNPN and CDR2 SVGIG (reference sequence). CDR3 sequence: CAWTGGATNEKLFF. The CDR3 DNA is TGTGCCTGGACCGGGGGTGCAACTAATGAAAAACTGTTTTTT.

J is TRBJ1-2 and V is TRBV10-3; D is unresolved. The CDR3 loop spans 11 amino acids. V dropped 3 bases and J dropped 8 bases, with 7 bases sitting between them. Looked up from germline, CDR1 is ENHRY and CDR2 is SYGVKD. In DNA form, the CDR3 reads TGTGCCATCAGTGACGGTCAGGGCTACACCTTC. It is translated as CAISDGQGYTF.

The rearrangement links TRBV7-9 to TRBJ2-5; possible D gene TRBD2, 5 bases. The CDR3 loop spans 14 amino acids. Trimming took off 1 base at V and 5 bases at J, with 11 bases between the two ends. From germline, CDR1 is SEHNR and CDR2 FQNEAQ (reference sequence). CDR3 nucleotide sequence: TGTGCCAGCAGCTTAGGAGCTAGCTATGAGACCCAGTACTTC. Its translation is CASSLGASYETQYF.

The rearrangement uses TRBV28 and TRBJ2-5; D may be TRBD1 (6 bases). The CDR3 sequence is 15 residues long. The V and J ends lost 2 bases and 1 base respectively, with 11 bases between them. Germline CDR1 MDHEN, CDR2 SYDVKM. The CDR3: CASSLTGSLQETQYF. CDR3 coding DNA: TGTGCCAGCAGTTTAACAGGGAGCCTCCAAGAGACCCAGTACTTC.

The rearrangement uses TRBV9 and TRBJ2-1; 9 nucleotides agree with TRBD1. This CDR3 spans 15 amino acids. Germline V gives CDR1 SGDLS, CDR2 YYNGEE. V trimming: 3 bases; J trimming: 5 bases; junction bases outside the gene matches: 6. CDR3 nucleotides: TGTGCCAGCAGCGCTAGGGACAGGGCGGACAATGAGCAGTTCTTC. Translation gives CASSARDRADNEQFF.

This chain uses TRBV10-3 with TRBJ1-2, with D possibly TRBD1 on 6 matching bases. Germline values: CDR1 ENHRY, CDR2 SYGVKD. This CDR3 spans 14 amino acids. The V end was cut by 1 base, the J end by 5 bases, with 11 bases between. CDR3 region: CAISELQGAYGYTF. The CDR3 DNA sequence: TGTGCCATCAGTGAGTTACAGGGCGCGTATGGCTACACCTTC.

V gene TRBV11-2 combines with J gene TRBJ2-2; 10 bases match TRBD2. The CDR3 is made up of 17 amino acids. CDR1 SGHAT and CDR2 FQNNGV come from the germline V gene. The junction had 10 bases not matched to a gene; V was cut back by 4 bases and J by 5 bases. CDR3 sequence (DNA): TGTGCCAGCAGCTACCCCCTAGCGGGAGAGGGGACCGGGGAGCTGTTTTTT. This codes for CASSYPLAGEGTGELFF.

This chain links TRBV27 with TRBJ1-2; 8 bases align to TRBD1. V shed 5 bases and J 4 bases; nucleotides not matched to a gene: 12. CDR3 length: 16 residues. CDR1 is MNHEY and CDR2 is SMNVEV in the germline V gene (reference sequence). The CDR3 coding sequence is TGTGCCAGCAGTCTGGGCCCGCGACAGGGGTCCTATGGCTACACCTTC. Residues: CASSLGPRQGSYGYTF.

J is TRBJ1-1 and V is TRBV9; no firm D call. This CDR3 contains 15 residues. Germline lookup yields CDR1 SGDLS and CDR2 YYNGEE. The V end lost 4 bases, the J end lost 1 base, and 14 bases lay between the germline ends. The CDR3 DNA sequence: TGTGCCAGCAGCCCCTCTTCGCGCGGGAACACTGAAGCTTTCTTT. As protein: CASSPSSRGNTEAFF.

This rearrangement joins TRBV5-1 to TRBJ2-3, with D unresolved. There are 14 residues in the CDR3. Trimming shortened V by 4 bases and J by 2 bases, and 11 bases separated the two germline ends. Germline V CDR1 and CDR2: SGHRS, YFSETQ. CDR3 sequence reads: CASSPGPVTDTQYF. The CDR3 bases are TGCGCCAGCAGCCCCGGACCCGTCACAGATACGCAGTATTTT.

V gene TRBV11-3 combines with J gene TRBJ2-3, with 9 nucleotides matching TRBD1. The germline V gene has CDR1 SGHNT and CDR2 YENEEA. V was clipped by 5 bases and J by 2 bases; unmatched bases: 8. This CDR3 contains 16 residues. The CDR3 here is CASSPGTGSHTDTQYF. The CDR3 nucleotides are TGTGCCAGCAGCCCAGGGACAGGGTCACACACAGATACGCAGTATTTT.